The 27 T cell receptor beta chains given below trace back to one sample, sequenced in a study of PD-L1 blockade in urothelial cancer. TCRdb's table, derived via immunoSEQ multiplex PCR, lists solely in-frame clones and lacks some. The table shows tens of thousands of clones, with about 83% occurring only once. Time point meaning: pretreatment peripheral blood. The sample consisted of PBMCs, taken around atezolizumab (anti-PD-L1) treatment. These receptors were taken from a man aged 60 to 75 with urothelial cancer.

The chain links TRBV25-1 to TRBJ2-7, with TRBD1 as a possible D gene (5 bases). The CDR3 runs 11 residues. Germline V gives CDR1 MGHDK, CDR2 SYGVNS. V lost 10 bases and J 1 base, leaving 8 bases between the germline ends. CDR3 region: CATQGSYEQYF. The DNA for the CDR3 is TGTGCCACCCAGGGATCCTACGAGCAGTACTTC.

This clone has a single count. The rearrangement joins TRBV7-9 to TRBJ2-3, with 11 positions matching TRBD2. V gave up 5 bases and J gave up 6 bases; unmatched junction bases: 16. CDR3 length: 18 amino acids. Looked up from germline, CDR1 is SEHNR and CDR2 is FQNEAQ (reference sequence). DNA of the CDR3: TGTGCCAGCAGCCCTGGTGGGAGTAGCGGGAGGGCCAAGGATACGCAGTATTTT. Translated, it gives CASSPGGSSGRAKDTQYF.

The chain employs TRBV7-7 and TRBJ2-1; TRBD2 aligns across 10 bases. This CDR3 spans 16 amino acids. The germline CDR1 and CDR2 sequences are SSHAT and FNYEAQ (reference sequence). V was clipped by 5 bases and J by 8 bases; unmatched bases: 12. CDR3 in DNA: TGTGCCAGCAGCCCCCGGGGTAGCGGGAGGATCGATGAGCAGTTCTTC. As protein: CASSPRGSGRIDEQFF.

The V and J genes are TRBV7-8 and TRBJ2-1; 14 bases align to TRBD2. The CDR3 has 18 amino acids. Losses at the gene ends were 2 bases for V and 5 bases for J; bases not matched to a gene: 8. CDR1 SGHVS and CDR2 FQNEAQ come from the germline V gene. CDR3 loop: CASSLRGVGLAGDNEQFF. The CDR3 coding sequence is TGTGCCAGCAGCTTAAGGGGTGTGGGACTAGCGGGGGACAATGAGCAGTTCTTC.

In DNA form, the CDR3 reads TGCGCCAGCAGCTCTACAGGCTCCTACGAGCAGTACTTC. This encodes CASSSTGSYEQYF. The rearrangement uses TRBV5-1 and TRBJ2-7, with D maybe TRBD1 (5 bases). In germline, CDR1 is SGHRS, CDR2 YFSETQ. The CDR3 covers 13 residues. V dropped 3 bases and J dropped 0 bases, with 7 bases sitting between them.

The rearrangement joins TRBV5-1 to TRBJ2-2; the D gene is possibly TRBD2 (6 bases). Deletions cut 4 bases from V and 2 bases from J, with 9 bases between. The CDR3 is made up of 14 amino acids. Germline lookup yields CDR1 SGHRS and CDR2 YFSETQ. The DNA of the CDR3 is TGCGCCAGCAGCCGCGGGGCAAACACCGGGGAGCTGTTTTTT. This sequence encodes CASSRGANTGELFF.

This sequence joins TRBV29-1 and TRBJ2-7, with 9 bases that match TRBD1. Germline V gene data show CDR1 as SQVTM and CDR2 as ANQGSEA. This CDR3 comprises 16 residues. Trimming cost V 2 bases and J 7 bases; bases outside gene matches: 15. The CDR3 protein is CSVEHLGTGPRQEQYF. The CDR3 coding sequence is TGCAGCGTTGAACATTTGGGGACAGGGCCCCGACAAGAGCAGTACTTC.

The chain has TRBV6-1 and TRBJ1-1, with 8 bases fitting TRBD1. The germline V gene has CDR1 MNHNS and CDR2 SASEGT. V gave up 5 bases and J gave up 7 bases; unmatched junction bases: 3. This CDR3 comprises 12 residues. CDR3: CASSHRGSEAFF. In DNA, the CDR3 is TGTGCCAGCAGTCACAGGGGGAGTGAAGCTTTCTTT.

This sequence joins TRBV4-1 and TRBJ2-5; 8 bases fit TRBD1. The CDR3 consists of 16 residues. Trimming removed 4 bases from V and 4 bases from J; junction bases left unmatched: 11. Germline CDR1 and CDR2: MGHRA and YSYEKL. Written as DNA, the CDR3 is TGCGCCAGCAGCCTCCTGTGGCAGGGGGCAGGAGAGACCCAGTACTTC. As protein: CASSLLWQGAGETQYF.

CDR3 DNA sequence: TGCGCCAGCAGTGAGTCGATTGGGACTAGCAAAGGGAGGGCCTACAATGAGCAGTTCTTC. Its translation is CASSESIGTSKGRAYNEQFF. The V and J genes are TRBV10-1 and TRBJ2-1; 9 bases are shared with TRBD2. Germline values: CDR1 WNHNN, CDR2 SYGVQD (reference sequence). The CDR3 is 20 residues long. Unmatched junction bases numbered 14, after V lost 0 bases and J lost 2 bases.

The chain joins TRBV28 to TRBJ2-1; 15 bases align to TRBD2. Germline-derived CDR1 and CDR2 are MDHEN and SYDVKM. V was clipped by 4 bases and J by 12 bases; unmatched bases: 13. The CDR3 contains 17 residues. The CDR3 spells CASSWGLAGGSARGQFF. In DNA form, the CDR3 reads TGTGCCAGCAGTTGGGGACTAGCGGGAGGATCGGCGAGGGGGCAGTTCTTC.

The chain uses TRBV10-3 and TRBJ2-5, with 9 bases that match TRBD1. The CDR3 covers 14 residues. Germline CDR1 reads ENHRY; CDR2 reads SYGVKD. Trimming at V came to 6 bases and at J to 1 base, leaving 3 bases not matched to a gene. The CDR3 is CAIRGQGLQETQYF. CDR3 DNA: TGTGCCATCAGGGGACAGGGCCTCCAAGAGACCCAGTACTTC.

The chain uses TRBV9 and TRBJ2-7; 8 positions agree with TRBD2. Germline CDR1 is SGDLS and CDR2 is YYNGEE. V dropped 0 bases and J dropped 4; count of bases not matched to a gene: 9. This CDR3 comprises 16 residues. This CDR3 is CASSVDSGGALYEQYF. The CDR3 DNA reads TGTGCCAGCAGCGTAGACAGCGGGGGCGCCCTATACGAGCAGTACTTC.

The table lists this clone with a count of one. The rearrangement uses TRBV30 and TRBJ1-1; 7 bases map to TRBD1. CDR3 length: 13 residues. Germline V lookup: CDR1 GTSNPN, CDR2 SVGIG (reference sequence). The trim removed 3 bases at V and 5 bases at J, leaving 6 bases unmatched. The CDR3 DNA reads TGTGCCTGGAGAAAAGGGGGCGGAACTGAAGCTTTCTTT. Translation gives CAWRKGGGTEAFF.

The rearrangement links TRBV28 to TRBJ2-5, with D tentatively TRBD1 (6 bases). Trimming shortened V by 5 bases and J by 0 bases, and 10 bases separated the two germline ends. Germline V CDR1 and CDR2: MDHEN, SYDVKM. CDR3 length equals 14 residues. CDR3 sequence reads: CASSLTGNQETQYF. The CDR3 nucleotides read TGTGCCAGCAGTCTTACAGGGAACCAAGAGACCCAGTACTTC.

The chain couples TRBV28 to TRBJ1-5; possibly TRBD1 for D (6 bases). Germline V gene lookup returns CDR1 MDHEN and CDR2 SYDVKM. The V gene lost 6 bases and the J gene lost 7 bases, with 10 bases spanning the gap. The CDR3 has 12 residues. The CDR3 nucleotides read TGTGCCAGCAGGGAACAGGGACAGCCCCAGCATTTT. It codes for CASREQGQPQHF.

The rearrangement links TRBV5-1 to TRBJ1-1; a weak D match, TRBD1 (5 bases). V lost 5 bases to trimming and J lost 0 bases, with 14 bases between them. In germline, CDR1 is SGHRS, CDR2 YFSETQ. CDR3 length: 15 residues. The CDR3 loop is CASSSDSTLNTEAFF. The CDR3 nucleotides are TGCGCCAGCAGTAGTGACAGTACTTTGAACACTGAAGCTTTCTTT.

The chain joins TRBV7-3 to TRBJ2-5; weak D call: TRBD2 (5 bases). V shed 5 bases and J shed 0 bases, with 13 bases lying between them. This CDR3 spans 15 amino acids. Germline CDR1 reads SGHTA; CDR2 reads FQGTGA. For the CDR3, the DNA is TGTGCCAGCAGCAACGGAGGTGGGGACCAAGAGACCCAGTACTTC. This sequence encodes CASSNGGGDQETQYF.

This clone has only one observation. The chain is built from TRBV18 and TRBJ1-2, with 7 bases identical to TRBD1. The CDR3 totals 15 residues. CDR1 and CDR2 (germline): KGHSH, LQKENI. Germline trimming cut 6 bases from V and 5 bases from J; bases unmatched to any gene: 12. The CDR3 loop reads CASSLRQGGAYGYTF. The CDR3 DNA reads TGTGCCAGCTCGCTCAGACAGGGTGGGGCTTATGGCTACACCTTC.

This sequence joins TRBV28 and TRBJ2-2, with 16 positions matching TRBD2. V lost 2 bases and J lost 6; bases outside the gene matches: 3. This CDR3 region has 17 residues. Germline V gene lookup returns CDR1 MDHEN and CDR2 SYDVKM. The CDR3 here is CASSLQGTSGRAGELFF. The CDR3 region has the DNA TGTGCCAGCAGTTTACAGGGGACTAGCGGGAGGGCCGGGGAGCTGTTTTTT.

The rearrangement uses TRBV5-6 and TRBJ2-2; no clear D gene. Germline CDR1 and CDR2: SGHDT and YYEEEE. The CDR3 extends over 12 amino acids. The V gene lost 4 bases and the J gene lost 3 bases, with 4 bases spanning the gap. CDR3 nucleotides: TGTGCCAGCAGCCGAGACACCGGGGAGCTGTTTTTT. It codes for CASSRDTGELFF.

The chain links TRBV5-3 to TRBJ2-7; 15 bases agree with TRBD2. TRBV5-3 is known as an ORF, though its function is uncertain. The length of the CDR3 is 14 residues. V lost 5 bases to trimming and J lost 5 bases; unmatched junction nucleotides: 2. Here the CDR3 reads CARRWTSGRDEQYF. CDR3 coding DNA: TGTGCCAGAAGGTGGACTAGCGGGAGGGACGAGCAGTACTTC.

This rearrangement joins TRBV28 to TRBJ2-5; 11 bases align to TRBD2. This CDR3 is built from 16 residues. The germline CDR1 and CDR2 sequences are MDHEN and SYDVKM. Trimming removed 4 bases from V and 1 base from J; junction bases left unmatched: 5. In DNA, the CDR3 is TGTGCCAGCAGTTCTCGACTAGCGGGAAGCCAAGAGACCCAGTACTTC. As protein: CASSSRLAGSQETQYF. The full variable domain, rest sourced from reference TRBV28 and TRBJ2-5, is DVKVTQSSRYLVKRTGEKVFLECVQDMDHENMFWYRQDPGLGLRLIYFSYDVKMKEKGDIPEGYSVSREKKERFSLILESASTNQTSMYLCASSSRLAGSQETQYFGPGTRLLVL.

The chain uses TRBV6-1 and TRBJ1-2; possible D gene TRBD1, 5 bases. CDR1 is MNHNS and CDR2 is SASEGT in the germline V gene. Trimming stripped 3 bases from V and 0 bases from J, with 17 bases between. The CDR3 length is 17 residues. CDR3 coding DNA: TGTGCCAGCAGTGAGTCTCGACAGAGACTTTCTAACTATGGCTACACCTTC. Protein product: CASSESRQRLSNYGYTF.

V gene TRBV6-1 combines with J gene TRBJ1-3; 10 bases match TRBD1. V dropped 0 bases and J dropped 4; count of bases not matched to a gene: 6. There are 17 residues in the CDR3. From germline, CDR1 is MNHNS and CDR2 SASEGT. The CDR3 region is CASSEARGQGYGNTIYF. DNA of the CDR3: TGTGCCAGCAGTGAAGCTCGGGGACAGGGGTACGGAAACACCATATATTTT.

This chain connects TRBV28 to TRBJ2-7; 9 nucleotides match TRBD2. Trimming cost V 2 bases and J 7 bases; bases outside gene matches: 9. The CDR3 length is 15 residues. Germline V gives CDR1 MDHEN, CDR2 SYDVKM. CDR3 nucleotides: TGTGCCAGCAGTTTAGAGGCTAGCGGGACTAGGGAGCAGTACTTC. Translated: CASSLEASGTREQYF.

V usage is TRBV27 and J usage is TRBJ1-2; maybe TRBD1 (5 bases). This CDR3 has 13 residues. V was trimmed by 8 bases and J by 4 bases, leaving 14 bases between them. Germline loops: CDR1 MNHEY, CDR2 SMNVEV (reference sequence). The CDR3 nucleotides read TGTGCCAGCGCCTCCGGGACTGGCTATGGCTACACCTTC. Protein: CASASGTGYGYTF.